The clone carrying this TCR beta chain came up many times. This sample is drawn from a study of T-cell memory formation after mild COVID-19. A single record per CDR3 protein comes from TCRdb applying MiXCR to the 5' RACE reads. The table records roughly 510,000 distinct CDR3 sequences, 15% to 20% of them present only once. This CDR3 comprises 14 residues. With 0 bases removed from V and 7 bases from J, the gap between germline ends came to 11 bases. Per the germline V gene, CDR1 is SGDLS and CDR2 is YYNGEE. The sample consisted of PBMCs or a T cell subset sorted from them (not recorded which). This TCR derives from an adult woman who had mild COVID-19 (a few samples of this study predate the infection). Cell type and time point are not known. V is TRBV9 and J is TRBJ1-5; D unclear. The CDR3 region has the DNA TGTGCCAGCAGCGTAGCTGGGGAGGGCCAGCCCCAGCATTTT. This sequence encodes CASSVAGEGQPQHF.